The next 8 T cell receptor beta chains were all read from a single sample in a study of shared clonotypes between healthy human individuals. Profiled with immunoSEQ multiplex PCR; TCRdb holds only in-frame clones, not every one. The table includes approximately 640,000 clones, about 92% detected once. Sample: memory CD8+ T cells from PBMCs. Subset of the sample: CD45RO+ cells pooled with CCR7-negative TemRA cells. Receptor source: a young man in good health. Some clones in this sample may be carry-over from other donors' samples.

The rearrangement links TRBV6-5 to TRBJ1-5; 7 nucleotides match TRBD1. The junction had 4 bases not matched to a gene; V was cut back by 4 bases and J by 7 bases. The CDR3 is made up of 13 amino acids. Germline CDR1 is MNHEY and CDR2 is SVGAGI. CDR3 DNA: TGTGCCAGCAGTTCGCAGGGGGACCAGCCCCAGCATTTT. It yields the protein CASSSQGDQPQHF.

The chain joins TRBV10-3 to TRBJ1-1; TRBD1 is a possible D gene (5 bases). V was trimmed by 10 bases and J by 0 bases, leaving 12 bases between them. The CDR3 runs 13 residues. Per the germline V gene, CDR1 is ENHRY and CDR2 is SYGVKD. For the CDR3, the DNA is TGTGCCACCGCGGGACCGCTGAACACTGAAGCTTTCTTT. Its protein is CATAGPLNTEAFF.

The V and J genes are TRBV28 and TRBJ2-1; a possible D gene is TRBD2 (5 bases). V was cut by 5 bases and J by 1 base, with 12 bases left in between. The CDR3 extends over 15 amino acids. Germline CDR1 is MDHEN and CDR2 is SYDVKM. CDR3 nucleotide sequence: TGTGCCAGCAGTCCATCCAGCGGTTCCTACAATGAGCAGTTCTTC. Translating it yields CASSPSSGSYNEQFF.

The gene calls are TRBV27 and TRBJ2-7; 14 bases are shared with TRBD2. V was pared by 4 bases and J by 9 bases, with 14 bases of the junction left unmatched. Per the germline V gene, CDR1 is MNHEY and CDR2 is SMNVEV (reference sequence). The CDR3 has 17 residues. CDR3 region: CASSSTTSGRDSGRQYF. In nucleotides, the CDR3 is TGTGCCAGCAGTTCTACGACTAGCGGGAGGGATTCTGGGCGGCAGTACTTC.

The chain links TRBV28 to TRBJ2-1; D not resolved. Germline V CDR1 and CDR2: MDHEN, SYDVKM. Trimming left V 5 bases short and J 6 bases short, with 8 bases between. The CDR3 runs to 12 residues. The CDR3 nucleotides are TGTGCCAGCAGTGCACGGAGCAATGAGCAGTTCTTC. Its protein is CASSARSNEQFF.

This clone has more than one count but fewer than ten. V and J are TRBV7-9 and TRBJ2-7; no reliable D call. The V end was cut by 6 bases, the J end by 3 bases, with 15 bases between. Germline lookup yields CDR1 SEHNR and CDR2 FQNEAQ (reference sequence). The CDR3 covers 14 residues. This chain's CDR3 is CASSQDWAHYEQYF. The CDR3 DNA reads TGTGCCAGCAGTCAGGATTGGGCGCACTACGAGCAGTACTTC. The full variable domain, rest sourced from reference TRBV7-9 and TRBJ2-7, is DTGVSQNPRHKITKRGQNVTFRCDPISEHNRLYWYRQTLGQGPEFLTYFQNEAQLEKSRLLSDRFSAERPKGSFSTLEIQRTEQGDSAMYLCASSQDWAHYEQYFGPGTRLTVT.

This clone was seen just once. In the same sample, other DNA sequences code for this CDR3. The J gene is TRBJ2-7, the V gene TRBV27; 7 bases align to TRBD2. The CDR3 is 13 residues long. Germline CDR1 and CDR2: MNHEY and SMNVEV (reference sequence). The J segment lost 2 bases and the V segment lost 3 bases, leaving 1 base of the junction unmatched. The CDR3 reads CASSFGRTYEQYF. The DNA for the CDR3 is TGTGCCAGCAGTTTCGGGAGGACCTACGAGCAGTACTTC.

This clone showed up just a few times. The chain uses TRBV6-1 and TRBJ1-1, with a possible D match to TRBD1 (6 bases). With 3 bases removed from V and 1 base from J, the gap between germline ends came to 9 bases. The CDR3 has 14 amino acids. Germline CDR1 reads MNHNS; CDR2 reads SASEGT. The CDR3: CASSETGTNTEAFF. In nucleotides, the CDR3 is TGTGCCAGCAGTGAGACAGGTACGAACACTGAAGCTTTCTTT.